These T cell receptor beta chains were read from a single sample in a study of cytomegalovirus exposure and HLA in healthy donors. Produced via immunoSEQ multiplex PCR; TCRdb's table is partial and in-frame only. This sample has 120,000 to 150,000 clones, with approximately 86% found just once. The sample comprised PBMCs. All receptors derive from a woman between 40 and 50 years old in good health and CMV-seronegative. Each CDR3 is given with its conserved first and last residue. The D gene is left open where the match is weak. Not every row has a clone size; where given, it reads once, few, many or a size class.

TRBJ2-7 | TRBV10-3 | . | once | CAIRRGTGPYEQYF | TGTGCCATCCGGCGGGGGACAGGTCCCTACGAGCAGTACTTC
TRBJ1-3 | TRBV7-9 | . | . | CASSLGLYRDSGNTIYF | TGTGCCAGCAGCTTAGGACTCTACAGGGACTCTGGAAACACCATATATTTT
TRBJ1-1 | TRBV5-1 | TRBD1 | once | CASSLAPNRQGSEAFF | TGCGCCAGCAGCTTGGCCCCTAATAGACAGGGCTCTGAAGCTTTCTTT
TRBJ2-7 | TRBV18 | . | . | CASSPPSTYEQYF | TGTGCCAGCTCACCACCAAGCACCTACGAGCAGTACTTC
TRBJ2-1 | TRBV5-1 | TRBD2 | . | CASSNFGGGRALGYNEQFF | TGCGCCAGCAGCAATTTCGGGGGAGGGAGGGCCTTAGGCTACAATGAGCAGTTCTTC
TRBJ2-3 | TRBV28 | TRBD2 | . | CASSSSTSGTVDTQYF | TGTGCCAGCAGTTCATCGACTAGCGGGACAGTAGATACGCAGTATTTT
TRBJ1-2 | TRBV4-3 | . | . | CASSQGWGRDGYTF | TGCGCCAGCAGCCAGGGGTGGGGGAGGGATGGCTACACCTTC
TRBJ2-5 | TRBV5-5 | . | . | CASSSGETQYF | TGTGCCAGCAGCTCAGGAGAGACCCAGTACTTC
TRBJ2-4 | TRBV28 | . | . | CASSSSGLPENIQYF | TGTGCCAGCAGTTCCTCGGGACTGCCCGAAAACATTCAGTACTTC
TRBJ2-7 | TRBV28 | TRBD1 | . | CASSFSTGYSWEQYF | TGTGCCAGCAGTTTCTCGACAGGGTATTCGTGGGAGCAGTACTTC
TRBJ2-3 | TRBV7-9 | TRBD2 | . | CASSLGGASGSGDTQYF | TGTGCCAGCAGCTTAGGGGGGGCTAGCGGGAGTGGAGATACGCAGTATTTT
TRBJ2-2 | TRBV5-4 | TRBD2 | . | CASSQGLAATGELFF | TGTGCCAGCAGCCAGGGACTAGCGGCCACCGGGGAGCTGTTTTTT
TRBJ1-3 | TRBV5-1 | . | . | CASSLGISSGNTIYF | TGCGCCAGCAGCTTGGGCATCAGTTCTGGAAACACCATATATTTT
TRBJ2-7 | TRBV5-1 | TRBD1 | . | CASNPGQGAREQYF | TGCGCCAGCAATCCGGGACAGGGGGCGCGGGAGCAGTACTTC
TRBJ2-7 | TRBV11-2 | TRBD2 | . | CASSAVAGGGWYEQYF | TGTGCCAGCAGTGCGGTAGCGGGCGGAGGTTGGTACGAGCAGTACTTC
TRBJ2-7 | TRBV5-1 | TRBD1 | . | CASSLTGDEQYF | TGCGCCAGCAGCTTGACAGGGGACGAGCAGTACTTC
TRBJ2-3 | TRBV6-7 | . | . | CASSYSKGGAGPTSTDTQYF | TGTGCCAGCAGTTACTCGAAGGGGGGGGCAGGACCGACTAGCACAGATACGCAGTATTTT
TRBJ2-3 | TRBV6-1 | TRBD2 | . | CASSERAGGHTDTQYF | TGTGCCAGCAGTGAAAGGGCGGGAGGACACACAGATACGCAGTATTTT
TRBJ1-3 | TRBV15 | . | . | CATSMISSGNTIYF | TGTGCCACCAGCATGATTAGCTCTGGAAACACCATATATTTT
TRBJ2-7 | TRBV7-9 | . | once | CASSSGFSDPYEQYF | TGTGCCAGCAGCTCAGGGTTTTCGGACCCGTACGAGCAGTACTTC
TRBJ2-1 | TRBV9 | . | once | CASSVGGNGYNEQFF | TGTGCCAGCAGCGTTGGGGGGAACGGTTACAATGAGCAGTTCTTC
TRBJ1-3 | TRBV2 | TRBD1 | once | CASSVNHAGGGGNTIYF | TGTGCCAGCAGTGTAAATCACGCAGGGGGCGGTGGAAACACCATATATTTT
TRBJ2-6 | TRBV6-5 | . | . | CASGYRHSGANVLTF | TGTGCCAGCGGCTACAGGCACTCTGGGGCCAACGTCCTGACTTTC
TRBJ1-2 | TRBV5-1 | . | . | CASRFQGGDYGYTF | TGCGCCAGCAGGTTTCAGGGAGGGGACTATGGCTACACCTTC
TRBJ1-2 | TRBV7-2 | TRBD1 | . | CASSPRDRKKGGYTF | TGTGCCAGCAGCCCCAGGGACAGGAAGAAGGGTGGCTACACCTTC
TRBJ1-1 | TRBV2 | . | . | CASIGREGTTEAFF | TGTGCCAGCATTGGAAGAGAGGGAACTACTGAAGCTTTCTTT
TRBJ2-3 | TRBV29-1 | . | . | CSVDRVGVTDTQYF | TGCAGCGTTGATAGGGTAGGGGTCACAGATACGCAGTATTTT
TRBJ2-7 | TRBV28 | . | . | CASSARQPGDEQYF | TGTGCCAGCAGTGCCCGACAGCCCGGAGACGAGCAGTACTTC
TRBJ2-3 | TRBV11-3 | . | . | CASSLVAGGRTDTQYF | TGTGCCAGCAGCTTAGTCGCCGGGGGACGCACAGATACGCAGTATTTT
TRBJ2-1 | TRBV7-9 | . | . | CASSSGKNSYNEQFF | TGTGCCAGCAGCTCCGGGAAGAACTCCTACAATGAGCAGTTCTTC
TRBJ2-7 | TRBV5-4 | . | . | CASSAGPLVASYEQYF | TGTGCCAGCAGCGCGGGGCCCCTAGTTGCGTCCTACGAGCAGTACTTC
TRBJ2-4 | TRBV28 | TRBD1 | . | CASSFGTGTGSKNIQYF | TGTGCCAGCAGTTTCGGGACAGGGACCGGGTCCAAAAACATTCAGTACTTC
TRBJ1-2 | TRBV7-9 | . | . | CSSSPTPQGLMGYTF | TGTTCCAGCAGTCCTACCCCACAGGGTTTGATGGGCTACACCTTC
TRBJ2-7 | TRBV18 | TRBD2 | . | CANSPGLAGYEQYF | TGTGCCAACTCCCCTGGACTAGCGGGGTACGAGCAGTACTTC
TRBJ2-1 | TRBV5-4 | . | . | CASSRAGSYNEQFF | TGTGCCAGCAGCCGAGCGGGCTCCTACAATGAGCAGTTCTTC
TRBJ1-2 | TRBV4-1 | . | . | CASSHGGRAIYGYTF | TGCGCCAGCAGCCACGGGGGGAGGGCCATTTATGGCTACACCTTC
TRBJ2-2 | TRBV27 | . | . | CASRRGPGELFF | TGTGCCAGCAGACGCGGGCCCGGGGAGCTGTTTTTT
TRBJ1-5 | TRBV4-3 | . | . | CASSQDTNQPQHF | TGCGCCAGCAGCCAAGACACAAATCAGCCCCAGCATTTT
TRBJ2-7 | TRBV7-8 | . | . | CASSPQGNSYEQYF | TGTGCCAGCAGCCCCCAGGGGAACTCCTACGAGCAGTACTTC
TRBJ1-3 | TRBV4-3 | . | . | CASSQGGTGNAIYF | TGCGCCAGCAGCCAAGGAGGGACTGGAAACGCCATATATTTT
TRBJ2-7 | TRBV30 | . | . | CAWSVLGSGEQYF | TGTGCCTGGAGTGTACTGGGGTCGGGAGAGCAGTACTTC
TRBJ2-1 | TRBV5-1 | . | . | CASSLAPGILQYEQFF | TGCGCCAGCAGCTTGGCGCCAGGCATTTTACAATATGAGCAGTTCTTC
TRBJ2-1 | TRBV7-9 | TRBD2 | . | CASRSLAGGPETVQFF | TGTGCCAGCAGATCTTTAGCGGGAGGGCCCGAAACCGTGCAGTTCTTC
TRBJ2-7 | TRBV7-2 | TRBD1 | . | CASSETGGSSYEQYF | TGTGCCAGCAGCGAAACAGGGGGATCGTCCTACGAGCAGTACTTC
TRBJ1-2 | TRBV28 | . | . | CASSRQYGYTF | TGTGCCAGCAGCCGACAGTATGGCTACACCTTC
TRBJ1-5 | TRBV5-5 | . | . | CASSLTDDQPQHF | TGTGCCAGCAGCTTGACAGACGATCAGCCCCAGCATTTT
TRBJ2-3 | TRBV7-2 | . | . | CASSLSGLSDTQYF | TGTGCCAGCAGCTTAAGCGGACTTTCAGATACGCAGTATTTT
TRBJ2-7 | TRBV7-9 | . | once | CASSLDTGNVDEQYF | TGTGCCAGCAGCTTAGATACCGGGAACGTCGACGAGCAGTACTTC
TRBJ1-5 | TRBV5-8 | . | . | CASSFLPTAYSNQPQHF | TGTGCCAGCAGCTTTCTCCCGACAGCGTATAGCAATCAGCCCCAGCATTTT
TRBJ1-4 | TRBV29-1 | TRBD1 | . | CSVERQGGEKLFF | TGCAGCGTTGAACGACAGGGGGGTGAAAAACTGTTTTTT
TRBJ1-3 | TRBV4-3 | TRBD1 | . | CASSQARGGNTIYF | TGCGCCAGCAGCCAAGCCAGGGGGGGAAACACCATATATTTT
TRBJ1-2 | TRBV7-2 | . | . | CASSLAPRQSLSGYTF | TGTGCCAGCAGCTTAGCCCCCAGACAGTCTCTGAGTGGCTACACCTTC
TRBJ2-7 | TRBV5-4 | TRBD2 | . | CASSSGTSGHYEQYF | TGTGCCAGCAGCTCCGGGACTAGCGGGCACTACGAGCAGTACTTC
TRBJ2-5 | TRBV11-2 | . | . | CASSLYGETQYF | TGTGCCAGCAGCTTATACGGAGAGACCCAGTACTTC